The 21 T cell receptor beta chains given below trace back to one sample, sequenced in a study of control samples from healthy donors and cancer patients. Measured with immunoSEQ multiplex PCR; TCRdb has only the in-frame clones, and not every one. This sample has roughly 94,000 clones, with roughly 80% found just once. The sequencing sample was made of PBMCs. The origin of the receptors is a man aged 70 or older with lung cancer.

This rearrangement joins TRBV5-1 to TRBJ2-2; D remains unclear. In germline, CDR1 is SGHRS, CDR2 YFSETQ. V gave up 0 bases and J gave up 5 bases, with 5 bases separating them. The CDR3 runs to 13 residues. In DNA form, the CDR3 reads TGCGCCAGCAGCTTGGGGGGTACCGGGGAGCTGTTTTTT. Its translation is CASSLGGTGELFF. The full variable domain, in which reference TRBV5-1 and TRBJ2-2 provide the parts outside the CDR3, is KAGVTQTPRYLIKTRGQQVTLSCSPISGHRSVSWYQQTPGQGLQFLFEYFSETQRNKGNFPGRFSGRQFSNSRSEMNVSTLELGDSALYLCASSLGGTGELFFGEGSRLTVL.

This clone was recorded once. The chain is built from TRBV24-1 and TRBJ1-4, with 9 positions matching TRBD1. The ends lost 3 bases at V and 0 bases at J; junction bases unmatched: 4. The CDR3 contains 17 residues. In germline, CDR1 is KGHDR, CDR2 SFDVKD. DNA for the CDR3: TGTGCCACCAGTGATCGAGGACAGGGGACAACTAATGAAAAACTGTTTTTT. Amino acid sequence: CATSDRGQGTTNEKLFF.

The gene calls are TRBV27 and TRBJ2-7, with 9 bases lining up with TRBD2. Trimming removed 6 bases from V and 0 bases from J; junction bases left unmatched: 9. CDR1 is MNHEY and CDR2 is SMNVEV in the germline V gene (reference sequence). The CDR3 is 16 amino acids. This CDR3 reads CASSLLAGLSSYEQYF. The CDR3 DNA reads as TGTGCCAGCAGCCTACTAGCGGGTCTAAGCTCCTACGAGCAGTACTTC.

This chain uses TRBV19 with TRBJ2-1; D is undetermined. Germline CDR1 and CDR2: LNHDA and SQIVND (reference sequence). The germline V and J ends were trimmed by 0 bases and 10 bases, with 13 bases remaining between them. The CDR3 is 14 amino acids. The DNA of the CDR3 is TGTGCCAGTAGTATAGATCATTCGCTTCGGGAGCAGTTCTTC. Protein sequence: CASSIDHSLREQFF. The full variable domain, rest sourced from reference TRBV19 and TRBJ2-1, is DGGITQSPKYLFRKEGQNVTLSCEQNLNHDAMYWYRQDPGQGLRLIYYSQIVNDFQKGDIAEGYSVSREKKESFPLTVTSAQKNPTAFYLCASSIDHSLREQFFGPGTRLTVL.

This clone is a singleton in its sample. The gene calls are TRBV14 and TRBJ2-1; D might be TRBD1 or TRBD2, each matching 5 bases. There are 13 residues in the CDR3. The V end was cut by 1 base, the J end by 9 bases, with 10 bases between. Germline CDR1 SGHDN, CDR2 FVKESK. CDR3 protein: CASSQAGAGEQFF. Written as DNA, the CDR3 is TGTGCCAGCAGCCAAGCTGGGGCGGGTGAGCAGTTCTTC.

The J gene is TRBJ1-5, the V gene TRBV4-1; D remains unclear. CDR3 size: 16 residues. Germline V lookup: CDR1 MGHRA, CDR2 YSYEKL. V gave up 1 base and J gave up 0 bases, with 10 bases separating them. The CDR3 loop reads CASSQVIESSNQPQHF. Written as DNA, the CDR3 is TGCGCCAGCAGCCAAGTGATTGAGTCTAGCAATCAGCCCCAGCATTTT.

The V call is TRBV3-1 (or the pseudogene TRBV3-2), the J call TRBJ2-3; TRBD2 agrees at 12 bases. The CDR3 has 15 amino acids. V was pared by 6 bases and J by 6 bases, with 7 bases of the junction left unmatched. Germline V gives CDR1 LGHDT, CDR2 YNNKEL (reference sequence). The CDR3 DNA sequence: TGTGCCAGCAGTCGACTAGCGGGGGATTCGGATACGCAGTATTTT. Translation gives CASSRLAGDSDTQYF.

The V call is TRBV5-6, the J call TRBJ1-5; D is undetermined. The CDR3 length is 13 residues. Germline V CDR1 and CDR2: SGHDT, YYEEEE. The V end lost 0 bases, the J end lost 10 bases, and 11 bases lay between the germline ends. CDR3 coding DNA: TGTGCCAGCAGCTTGGCAGGACGAGGCCCCCAGCATTTT. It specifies CASSLAGRGPQHF.

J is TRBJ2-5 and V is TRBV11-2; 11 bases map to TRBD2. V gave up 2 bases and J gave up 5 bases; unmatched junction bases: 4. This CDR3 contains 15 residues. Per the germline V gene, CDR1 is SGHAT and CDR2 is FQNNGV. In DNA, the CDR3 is TGTGCCAGCAGCTTAAATAGCGGGGGGGTCGAGACCCAGTACTTC. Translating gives CASSLNSGGVETQYF.

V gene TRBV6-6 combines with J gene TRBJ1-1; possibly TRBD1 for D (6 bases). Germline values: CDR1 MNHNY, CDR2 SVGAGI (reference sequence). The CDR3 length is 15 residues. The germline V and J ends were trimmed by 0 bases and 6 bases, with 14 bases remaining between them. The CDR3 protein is CASSYSGGGSAEAFF. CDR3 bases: TGTGCCAGCAGTTACTCAGGAGGGGGGTCGGCTGAAGCTTTCTTT.

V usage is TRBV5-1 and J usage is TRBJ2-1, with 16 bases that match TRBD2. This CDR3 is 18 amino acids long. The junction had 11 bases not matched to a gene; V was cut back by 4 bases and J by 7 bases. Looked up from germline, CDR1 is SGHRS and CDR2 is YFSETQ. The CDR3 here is CASSPGLAGGVSLNEQFF. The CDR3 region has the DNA TGCGCCAGCAGCCCGGGACTAGCGGGGGGGGTCTCCCTAAATGAGCAGTTCTTC.

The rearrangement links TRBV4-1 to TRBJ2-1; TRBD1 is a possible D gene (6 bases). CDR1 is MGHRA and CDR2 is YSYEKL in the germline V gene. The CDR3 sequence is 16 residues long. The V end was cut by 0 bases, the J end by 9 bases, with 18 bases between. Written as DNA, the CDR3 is TGCGCCAGCAGCCAAGAGGTGGGGGCAGCCGCCGGTGAGCAGTTCTTC. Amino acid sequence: CASSQEVGAAAGEQFF.

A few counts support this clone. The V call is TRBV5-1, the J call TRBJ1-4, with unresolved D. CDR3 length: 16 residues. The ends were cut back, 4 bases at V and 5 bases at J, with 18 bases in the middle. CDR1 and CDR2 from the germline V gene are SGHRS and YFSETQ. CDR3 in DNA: TGCGCCAGCAGCACCGACACGGGGTCGGCGAATGAAAAACTGTTTTTT. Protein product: CASSTDTGSANEKLFF.

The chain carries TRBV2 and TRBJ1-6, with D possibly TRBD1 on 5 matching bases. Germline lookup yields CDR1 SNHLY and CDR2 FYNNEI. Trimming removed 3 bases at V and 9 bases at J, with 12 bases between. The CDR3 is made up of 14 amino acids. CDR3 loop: CASSEWGRLSPLHF. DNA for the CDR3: TGTGCCAGCAGTGAGTGGGGGAGGCTTTCACCCCTCCACTTT.

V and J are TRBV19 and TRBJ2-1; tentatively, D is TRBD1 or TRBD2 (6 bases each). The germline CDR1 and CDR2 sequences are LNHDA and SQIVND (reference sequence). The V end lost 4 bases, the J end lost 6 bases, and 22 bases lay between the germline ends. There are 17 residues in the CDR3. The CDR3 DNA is TGTGCCAGTAGTAGCGGCGTCGACCTCGGGGGCTTCAATGAGCAGTTCTTC. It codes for CASSSGVDLGGFNEQFF. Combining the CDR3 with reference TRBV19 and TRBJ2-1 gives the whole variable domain DGGITQSPKYLFRKEGQNVTLSCEQNLNHDAMYWYRQDPGQGLRLIYYSQIVNDFQKGDIAEGYSVSREKKESFPLTVTSAQKNPTAFYLCASSSGVDLGGFNEQFFGPGTRLTVL.

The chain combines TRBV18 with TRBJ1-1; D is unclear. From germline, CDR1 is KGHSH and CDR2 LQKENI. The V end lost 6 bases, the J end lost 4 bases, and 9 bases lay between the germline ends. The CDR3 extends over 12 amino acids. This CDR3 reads CASSQRSTEAFF. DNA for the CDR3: TGTGCCAGCTCGCAGAGGTCCACTGAAGCTTTCTTT.

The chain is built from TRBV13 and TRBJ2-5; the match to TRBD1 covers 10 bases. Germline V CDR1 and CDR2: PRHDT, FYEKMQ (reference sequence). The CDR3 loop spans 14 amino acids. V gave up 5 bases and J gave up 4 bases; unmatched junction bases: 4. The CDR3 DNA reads TGTGCCAGCAGCATCCGGGACAGGGGAGAGACCCAGTACTTC. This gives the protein CASSIRDRGETQYF. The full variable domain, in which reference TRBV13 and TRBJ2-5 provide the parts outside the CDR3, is AAGVIQSPRHLIKEKRETATLKCYPIPRHDTVYWYQQGPGQDPQFLISFYEKMQSDKGSIPDRFSAQQFSDYHSELNMSSLELGDSALYFCASSIRDRGETQYFGPGTRLLVL.

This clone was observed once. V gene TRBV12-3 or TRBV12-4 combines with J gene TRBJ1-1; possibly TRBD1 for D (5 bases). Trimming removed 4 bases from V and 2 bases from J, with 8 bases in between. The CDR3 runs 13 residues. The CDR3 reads CASSSQANTEAFF. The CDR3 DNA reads TGTGCCAGCAGTTCACAGGCCAACACTGAAGCTTTCTTT.

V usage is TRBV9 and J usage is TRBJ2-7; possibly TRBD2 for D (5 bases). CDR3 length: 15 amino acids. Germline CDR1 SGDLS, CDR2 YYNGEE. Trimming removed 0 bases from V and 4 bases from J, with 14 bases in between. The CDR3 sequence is CASSVDYGRGYEQYF. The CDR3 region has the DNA TGTGCCAGCAGCGTAGATTATGGACGGGGATACGAGCAGTACTTC.

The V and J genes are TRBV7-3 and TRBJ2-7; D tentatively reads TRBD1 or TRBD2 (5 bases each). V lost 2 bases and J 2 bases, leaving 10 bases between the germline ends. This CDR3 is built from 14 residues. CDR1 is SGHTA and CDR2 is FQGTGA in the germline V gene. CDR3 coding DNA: TGTGCCAGCAGCTTACAACGGGGCCCCTACGAGCAGTACTTC. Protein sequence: CASSLQRGPYEQYF.

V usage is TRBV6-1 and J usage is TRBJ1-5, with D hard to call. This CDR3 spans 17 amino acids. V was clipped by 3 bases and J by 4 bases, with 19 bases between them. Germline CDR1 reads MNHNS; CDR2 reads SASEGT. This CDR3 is CASSDRLRGSGNQPQHF. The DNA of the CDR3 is TGTGCCAGCAGTGACCGTCTGCGCGGGAGTGGGAATCAGCCCCAGCATTTT.